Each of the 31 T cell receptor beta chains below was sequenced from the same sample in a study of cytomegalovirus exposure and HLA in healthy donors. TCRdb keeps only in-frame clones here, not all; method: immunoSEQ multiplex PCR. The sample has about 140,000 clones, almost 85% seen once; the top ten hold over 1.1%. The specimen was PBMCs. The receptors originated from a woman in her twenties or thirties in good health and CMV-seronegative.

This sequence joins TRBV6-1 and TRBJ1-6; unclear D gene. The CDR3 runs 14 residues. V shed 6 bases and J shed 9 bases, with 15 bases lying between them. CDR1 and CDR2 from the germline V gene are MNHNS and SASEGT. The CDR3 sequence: CASSPGGSSSPLHF. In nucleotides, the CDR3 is TGTGCCAGCAGCCCGGGCGGGAGCAGTTCACCCCTCCACTTT.

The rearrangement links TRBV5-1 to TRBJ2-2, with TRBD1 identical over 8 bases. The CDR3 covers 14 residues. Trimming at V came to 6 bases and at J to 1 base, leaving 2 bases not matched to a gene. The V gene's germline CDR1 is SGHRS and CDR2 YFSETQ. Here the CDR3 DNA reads TGCGCCAGCAAGGGGACAGGGAACACCGGGGAGCTGTTTTTT. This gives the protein CASKGTGNTGELFF. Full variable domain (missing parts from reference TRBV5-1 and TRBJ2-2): KAGVTQTPRYLIKTRGQQVTLSCSPISGHRSVSWYQQTPGQGLQFLFEYFSETQRNKGNFPGRFSGRQFSNSRSEMNVSTLELGDSALYLCASKGTGNTGELFFGEGSRLTVL.

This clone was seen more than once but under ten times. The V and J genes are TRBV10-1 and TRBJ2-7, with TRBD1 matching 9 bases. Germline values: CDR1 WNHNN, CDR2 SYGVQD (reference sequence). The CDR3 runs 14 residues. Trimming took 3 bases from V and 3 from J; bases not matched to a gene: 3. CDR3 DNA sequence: TGCGCCAGCAGTGAACACAGGGGGCTCTACGAGCAGTACTTC. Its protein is CASSEHRGLYEQYF.

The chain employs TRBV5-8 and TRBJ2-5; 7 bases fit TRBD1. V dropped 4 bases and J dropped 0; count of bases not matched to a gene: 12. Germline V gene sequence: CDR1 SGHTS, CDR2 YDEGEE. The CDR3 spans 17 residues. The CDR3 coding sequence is TGTGCCAGCAGCAACTATCAGGGGGATCCGTACCAAGAGACCCAGTACTTC. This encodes CASSNYQGDPYQETQYF.

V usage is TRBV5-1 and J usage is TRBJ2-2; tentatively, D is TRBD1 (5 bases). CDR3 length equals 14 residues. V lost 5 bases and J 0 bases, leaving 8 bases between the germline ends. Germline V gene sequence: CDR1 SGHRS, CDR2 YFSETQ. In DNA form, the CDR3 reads TGCGCCAGCAGGACAGCCTCGAACACCGGGGAGCTGTTTTTT. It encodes CASRTASNTGELFF. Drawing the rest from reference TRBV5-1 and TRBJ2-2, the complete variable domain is KAGVTQTPRYLIKTRGQQVTLSCSPISGHRSVSWYQQTPGQGLQFLFEYFSETQRNKGNFPGRFSGRQFSNSRSEMNVSTLELGDSALYLCASRTASNTGELFFGEGSRLTVL.

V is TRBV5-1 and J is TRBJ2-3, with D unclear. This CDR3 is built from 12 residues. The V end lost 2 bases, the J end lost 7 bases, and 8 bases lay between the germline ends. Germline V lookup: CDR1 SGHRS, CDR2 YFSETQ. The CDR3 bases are TGCGCCAGCAGCTTTAGTGTAAATACGCAGTATTTT. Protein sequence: CASSFSVNTQYF.

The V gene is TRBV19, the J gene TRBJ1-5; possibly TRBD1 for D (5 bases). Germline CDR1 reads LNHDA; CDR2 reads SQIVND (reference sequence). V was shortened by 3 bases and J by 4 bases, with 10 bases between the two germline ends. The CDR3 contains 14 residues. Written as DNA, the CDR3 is TGTGCCAGTAGTATCGTCCGGGGGAATCAGCCCCAGCATTTT. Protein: CASSIVRGNQPQHF.

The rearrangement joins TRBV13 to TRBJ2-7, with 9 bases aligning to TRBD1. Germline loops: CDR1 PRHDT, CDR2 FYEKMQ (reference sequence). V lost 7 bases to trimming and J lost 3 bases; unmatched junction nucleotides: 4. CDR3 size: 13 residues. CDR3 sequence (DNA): TGTGCCAGCAAGGAGGGACAGGGCTACGAGCAGTACTTC. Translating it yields CASKEGQGYEQYF.

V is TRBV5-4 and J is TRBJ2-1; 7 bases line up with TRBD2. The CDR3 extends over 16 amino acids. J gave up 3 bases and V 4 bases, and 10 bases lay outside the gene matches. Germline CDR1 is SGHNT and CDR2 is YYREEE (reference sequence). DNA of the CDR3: TGTGCCAGCAGCCCCCGTGGGGGGGTATTCTACAATGAGCAGTTCTTC. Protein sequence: CASSPRGGVFYNEQFF.

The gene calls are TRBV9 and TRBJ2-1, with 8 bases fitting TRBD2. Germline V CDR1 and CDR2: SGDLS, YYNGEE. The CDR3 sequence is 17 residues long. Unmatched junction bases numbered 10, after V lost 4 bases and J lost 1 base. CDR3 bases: TGTGCCAGCAGCCGGGGACTAGTTCAAATGTCCTACAATGAGCAGTTCTTC. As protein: CASSRGLVQMSYNEQFF.

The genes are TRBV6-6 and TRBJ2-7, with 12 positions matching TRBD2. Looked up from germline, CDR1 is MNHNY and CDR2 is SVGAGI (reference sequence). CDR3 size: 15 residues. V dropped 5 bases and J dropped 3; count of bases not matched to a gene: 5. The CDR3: CASSKLAGGNYEQYF. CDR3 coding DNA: TGTGCCAGCAGTAAACTAGCGGGGGGAAACTACGAGCAGTACTTC.

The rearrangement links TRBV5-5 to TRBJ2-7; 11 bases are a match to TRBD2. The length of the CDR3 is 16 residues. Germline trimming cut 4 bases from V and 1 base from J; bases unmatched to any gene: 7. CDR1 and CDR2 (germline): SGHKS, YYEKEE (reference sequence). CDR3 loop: CASSIILAGESYEQYF. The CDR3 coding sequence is TGTGCCAGCAGCATAATACTAGCGGGGGAATCCTACGAGCAGTACTTC.

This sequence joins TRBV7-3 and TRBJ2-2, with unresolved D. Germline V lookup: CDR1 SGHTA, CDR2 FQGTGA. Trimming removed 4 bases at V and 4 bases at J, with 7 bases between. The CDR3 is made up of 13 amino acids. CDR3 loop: CASSSSVTGELFF. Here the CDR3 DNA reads TGTGCCAGCAGCTCGTCTGTCACCGGGGAGCTGTTTTTT.

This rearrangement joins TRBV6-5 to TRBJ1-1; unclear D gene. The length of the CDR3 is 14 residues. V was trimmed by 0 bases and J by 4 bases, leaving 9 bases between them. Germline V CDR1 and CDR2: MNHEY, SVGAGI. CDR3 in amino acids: CASSYSSPGTEAFF. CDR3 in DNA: TGTGCCAGCAGTTACTCGAGCCCCGGCACTGAAGCTTTCTTT.

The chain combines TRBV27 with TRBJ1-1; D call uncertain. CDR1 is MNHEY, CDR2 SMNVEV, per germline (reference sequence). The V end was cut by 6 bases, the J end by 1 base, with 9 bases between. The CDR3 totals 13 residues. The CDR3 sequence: CASRLSQNTEAFF. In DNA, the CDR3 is TGTGCCAGCAGACTTAGTCAGAACACTGAAGCTTTCTTT.

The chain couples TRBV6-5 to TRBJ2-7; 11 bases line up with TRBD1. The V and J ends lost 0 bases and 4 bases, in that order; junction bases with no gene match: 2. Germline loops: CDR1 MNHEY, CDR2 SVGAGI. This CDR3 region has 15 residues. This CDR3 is CASSYSGDRGYEQYF. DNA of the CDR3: TGTGCCAGCAGTTACTCTGGGGACAGGGGGTACGAGCAGTACTTC.

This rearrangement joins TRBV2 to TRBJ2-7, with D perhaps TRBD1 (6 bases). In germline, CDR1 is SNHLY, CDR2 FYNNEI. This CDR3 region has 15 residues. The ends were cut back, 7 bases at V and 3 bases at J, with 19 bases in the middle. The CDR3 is CASTRTVAINYEQYF. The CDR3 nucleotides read TGTGCCAGCACCCGGACAGTAGCTATCAACTACGAGCAGTACTTC.

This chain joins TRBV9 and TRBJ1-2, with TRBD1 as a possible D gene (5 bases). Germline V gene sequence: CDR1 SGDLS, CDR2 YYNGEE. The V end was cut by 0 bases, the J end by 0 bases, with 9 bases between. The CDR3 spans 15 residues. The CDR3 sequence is CASSVGRTTNYGYTF. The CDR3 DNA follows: TGTGCCAGCAGCGTAGGTCGGACAACTAACTATGGCTACACCTTC.

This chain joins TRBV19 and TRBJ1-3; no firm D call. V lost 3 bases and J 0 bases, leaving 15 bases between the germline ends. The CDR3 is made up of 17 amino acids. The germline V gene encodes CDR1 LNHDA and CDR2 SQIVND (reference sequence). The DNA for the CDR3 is TGTGCCAGTAGTATTGGAGGCGGATTCGACTCTGGAAACACCATATATTTT. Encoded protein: CASSIGGGFDSGNTIYF.

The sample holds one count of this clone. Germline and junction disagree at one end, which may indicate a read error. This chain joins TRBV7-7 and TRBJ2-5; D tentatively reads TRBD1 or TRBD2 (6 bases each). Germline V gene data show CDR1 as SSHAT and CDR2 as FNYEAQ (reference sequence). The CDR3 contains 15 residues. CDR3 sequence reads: CASSLGGQSQETQYF. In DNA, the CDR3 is TGTGCTAGCAGCTTAGGGGGGCAGAGCCAAGAGACCCAGTACTTC.

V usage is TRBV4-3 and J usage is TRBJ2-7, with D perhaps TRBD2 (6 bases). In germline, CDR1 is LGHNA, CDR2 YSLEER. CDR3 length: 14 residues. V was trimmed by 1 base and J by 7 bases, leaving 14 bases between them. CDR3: CASSQVIGGREQYF. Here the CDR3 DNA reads TGCGCCAGCAGCCAAGTAATCGGGGGTCGGGAGCAGTACTTC.

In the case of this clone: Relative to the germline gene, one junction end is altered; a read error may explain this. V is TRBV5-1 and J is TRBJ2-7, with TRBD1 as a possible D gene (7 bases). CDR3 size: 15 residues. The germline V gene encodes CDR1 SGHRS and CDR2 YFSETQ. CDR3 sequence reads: CASSGGTESSHEQYF. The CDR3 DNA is TGCGCCAGCAGCGGCGGGACAGAGAGCTCCCACGAGCAGTACTTC.

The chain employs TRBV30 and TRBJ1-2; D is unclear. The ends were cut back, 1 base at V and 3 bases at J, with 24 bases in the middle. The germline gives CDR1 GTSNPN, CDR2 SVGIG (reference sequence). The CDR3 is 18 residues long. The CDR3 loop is CAWSGRRGGHQPHYGYTF. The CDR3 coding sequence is TGTGCCTGGAGTGGACGCCGAGGCGGGCACCAACCTCACTATGGCTACACCTTC.

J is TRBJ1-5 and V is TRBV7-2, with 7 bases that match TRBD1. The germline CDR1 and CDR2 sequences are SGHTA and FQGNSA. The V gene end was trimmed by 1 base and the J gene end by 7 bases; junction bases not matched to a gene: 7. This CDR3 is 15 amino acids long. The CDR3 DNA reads TGTGCCAGCAGCTTAGGCAGGGGGAAAGAACAGCCCCAGCATTTT. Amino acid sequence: CASSLGRGKEQPQHF.

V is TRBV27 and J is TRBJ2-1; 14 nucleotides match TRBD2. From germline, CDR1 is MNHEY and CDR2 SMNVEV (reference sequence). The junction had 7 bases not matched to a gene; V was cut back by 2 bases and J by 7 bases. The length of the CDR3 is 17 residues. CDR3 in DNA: TGTGCCAGCAGTTTACCCGCGACTAGCGGGGGGGCGAATGAGCAGTTCTTC. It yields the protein CASSLPATSGGANEQFF.

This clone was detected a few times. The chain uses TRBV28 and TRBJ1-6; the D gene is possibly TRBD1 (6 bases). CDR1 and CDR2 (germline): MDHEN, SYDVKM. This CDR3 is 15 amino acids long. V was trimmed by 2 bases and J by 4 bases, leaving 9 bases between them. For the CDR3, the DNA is TGTGCCAGCAGTTTACAGGGGTGGTATAATTCACCCCTCCACTTT. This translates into CASSLQGWYNSPLHF.

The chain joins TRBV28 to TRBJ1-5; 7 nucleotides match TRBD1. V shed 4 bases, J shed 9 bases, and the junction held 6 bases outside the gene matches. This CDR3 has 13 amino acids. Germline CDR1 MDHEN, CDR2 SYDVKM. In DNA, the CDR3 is TGTGCCAGCAGTTACAACCGACAGGGGCCCCAGCATTTT. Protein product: CASSYNRQGPQHF. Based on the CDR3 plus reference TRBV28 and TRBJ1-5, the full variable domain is DVKVTQSSRYLVKRTGEKVFLECVQDMDHENMFWYRQDPGLGLRLIYFSYDVKMKEKGDIPEGYSVSREKKERFSLILESASTNQTSMYLCASSYNRQGPQHFGDGTRLSIL.

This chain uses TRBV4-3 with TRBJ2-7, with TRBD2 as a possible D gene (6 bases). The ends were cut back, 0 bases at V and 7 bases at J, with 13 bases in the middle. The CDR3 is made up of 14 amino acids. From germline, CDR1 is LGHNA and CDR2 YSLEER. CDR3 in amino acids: CASSQEGGLGEQYF. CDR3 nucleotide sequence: TGCGCCAGCAGCCAAGAAGGAGGGTTGGGGGAGCAGTACTTC.

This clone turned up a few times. The CDR3 loop is CASSVVGSSYNEQFF. The CDR3 bases are TGTGCCAGCAGCGTAGTGGGGAGCTCCTACAATGAGCAGTTCTTC. The V and J genes are TRBV9 and TRBJ2-1; a possible D gene is TRBD2 (5 bases). CDR1 is SGDLS, CDR2 YYNGEE, per germline. The CDR3 is 15 residues long. Trimming shortened V by 0 bases and J by 0 bases, and 7 bases separated the two germline ends.

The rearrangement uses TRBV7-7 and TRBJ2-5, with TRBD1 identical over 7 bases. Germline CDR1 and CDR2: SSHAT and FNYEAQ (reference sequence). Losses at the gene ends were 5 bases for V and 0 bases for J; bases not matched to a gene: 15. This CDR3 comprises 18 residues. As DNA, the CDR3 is TGTGCCAGCAGCCTAAGACAGGGAAAGGAAGGTTACCAAGAGACCCAGTACTTC. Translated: CASSLRQGKEGYQETQYF.

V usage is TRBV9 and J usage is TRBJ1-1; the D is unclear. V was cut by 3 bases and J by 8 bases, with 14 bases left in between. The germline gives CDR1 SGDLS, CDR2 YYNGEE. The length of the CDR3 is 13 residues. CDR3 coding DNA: TGTGCCAGCAGCGACGCGTTGGTTTCGGAAGCTTTCTTT. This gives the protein CASSDALVSEAFF. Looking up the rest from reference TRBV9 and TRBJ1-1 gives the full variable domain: DSGVTQTPKHLITATGQRVTLRCSPRSGDLSVYWYQQSLDQGLQFLIQYYNGEERAKGNILERFSAQQFPDLHSELNLSSLELGDSALYFCASSDALVSEAFFGQGTRLTVV.